This T cell receptor beta chain was documented in a study of radiotherapy plus CTLA-4 blockade in lung cancer. Overall study: Objective responses were seen in 18% of patients, disease control in 25% to 35%.

Overall study results and limits: Best predicting response, reportedly, were early blood T cell clone dynamics, with interferon-beta. Subsequent to radiotherapy plus ipilimumab, tumor-derived TCR clones underwent expansion in blood.

CTLA-4 blockade with ipilimumab, together with focal radiation, was given to patients with chemo-refractory metastatic non-small-cell lung cancer. As regards this clone: Its antigen is undetermined.

This CDR3 is built from 13 residues. Germline V gene data show CDR1 as SNHLY and CDR2 as FYNNEI. Trimming pared 6 bases from V and 2 bases from J, leaving 11 bases between. The table came from immunoSEQ multiplex PCR; TCRdb's copy has only in-frame clones and leaves some out. The table includes about 97,000 clones, 65% to 85% detected once. The V and J genes are TRBV2 and TRBJ2-7; D is possibly TRBD1 (6 bases). Sequenced here: peripheral blood, sampled from a patient treated with radiotherapy plus ipilimumab. This receptor was taken from a human donor with non-small cell lung cancer who had a partial response to radiotherapy plus ipilimumab. Some clones in this sample may be carry-over from other donors' samples. CDR3 loop: CASSPWTAYEQYF. CDR3 coding DNA: TGTGCCAGCAGCCCATGGACAGCCTACGAGCAGTACTTC. Looking up the rest from reference TRBV2 and TRBJ2-7 gives the full variable domain: EPEVTQTPSHQVTQMGQEVILRCVPISNHLYFYWYRQILGQKVEFLVSFYNNEISEKSEIFDDQFSVERPDGSNFTLKIRSTKLEDSAMYFCASSPWTAYEQYFGPGTRLTVT.